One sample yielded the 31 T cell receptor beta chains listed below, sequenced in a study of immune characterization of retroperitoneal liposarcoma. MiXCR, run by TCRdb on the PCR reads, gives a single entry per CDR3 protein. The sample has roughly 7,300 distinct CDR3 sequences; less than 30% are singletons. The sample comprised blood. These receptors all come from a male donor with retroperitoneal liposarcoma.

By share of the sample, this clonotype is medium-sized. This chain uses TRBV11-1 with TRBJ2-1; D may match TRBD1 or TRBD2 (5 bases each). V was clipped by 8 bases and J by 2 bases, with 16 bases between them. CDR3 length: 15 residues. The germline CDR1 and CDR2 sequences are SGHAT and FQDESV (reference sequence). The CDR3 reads CASRTWGSAYNEQFF. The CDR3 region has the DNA TGTGCCAGCCGAACATGGGGGAGCGCCTACAATGAGCAGTTCTTC.

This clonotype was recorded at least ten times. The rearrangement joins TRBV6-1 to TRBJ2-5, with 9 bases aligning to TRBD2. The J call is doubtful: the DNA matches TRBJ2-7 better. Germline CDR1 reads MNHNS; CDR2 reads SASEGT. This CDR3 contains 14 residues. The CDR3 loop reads CASSEAGGHYEQYF. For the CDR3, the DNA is TGTGCCAGCAGTGAGGCGGGAGGGCACTACGAGCAGTACTTC.

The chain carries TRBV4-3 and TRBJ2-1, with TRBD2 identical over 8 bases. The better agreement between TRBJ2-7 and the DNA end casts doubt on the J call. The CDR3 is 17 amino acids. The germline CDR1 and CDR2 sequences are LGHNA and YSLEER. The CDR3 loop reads CASSQTSRKAGAYEQYF. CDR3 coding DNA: TGCGCCAGCAGCCAAACGTCCCGTAAAGCGGGGGCCTACGAGCAGTACTTC.

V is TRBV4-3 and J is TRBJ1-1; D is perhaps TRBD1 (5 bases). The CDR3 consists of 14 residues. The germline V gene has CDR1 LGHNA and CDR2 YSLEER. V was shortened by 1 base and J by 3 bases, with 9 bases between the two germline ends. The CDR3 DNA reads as TGCGCCAGCAGCCAAGGTCAGGGAGACACTGAAGCTTTCTTT. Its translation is CASSQGQGDTEAFF.

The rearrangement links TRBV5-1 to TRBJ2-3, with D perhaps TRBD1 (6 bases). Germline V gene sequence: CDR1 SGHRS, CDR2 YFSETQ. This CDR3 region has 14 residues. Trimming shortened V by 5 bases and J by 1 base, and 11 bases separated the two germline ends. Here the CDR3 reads CASRQDRGTDTQYF. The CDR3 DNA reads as TGCGCCAGCAGACAGGACAGAGGCACAGATACGCAGTATTTT.

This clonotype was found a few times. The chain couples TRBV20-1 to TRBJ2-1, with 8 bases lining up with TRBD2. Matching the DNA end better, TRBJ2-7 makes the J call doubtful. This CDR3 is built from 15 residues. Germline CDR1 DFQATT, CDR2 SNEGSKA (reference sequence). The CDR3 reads CSARQLAESSYEQYF. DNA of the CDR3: TGCAGTGCGAGACAACTAGCGGAGAGCTCCTACGAGCAGTACTTC.

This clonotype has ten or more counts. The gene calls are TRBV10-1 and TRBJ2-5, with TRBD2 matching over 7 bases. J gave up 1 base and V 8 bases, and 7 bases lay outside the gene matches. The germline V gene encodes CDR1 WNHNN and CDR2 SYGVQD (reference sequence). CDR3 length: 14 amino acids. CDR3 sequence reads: CASSSGEAQETQYF. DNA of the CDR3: TGCGCCAGCTCTAGCGGAGAAGCCCAAGAGACCCAGTACTTC.

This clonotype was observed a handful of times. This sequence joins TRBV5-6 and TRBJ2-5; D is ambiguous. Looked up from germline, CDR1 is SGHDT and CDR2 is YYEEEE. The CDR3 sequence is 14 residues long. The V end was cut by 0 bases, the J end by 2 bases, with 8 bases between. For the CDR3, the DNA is TGTGCCAGCAGCTTGGGGCTATCGCAAGAGACCCAGTACTTC. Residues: CASSLGLSQETQYF. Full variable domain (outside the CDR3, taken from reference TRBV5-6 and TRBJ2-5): DAGVTQSPTHLIKTRGQQVTLRCSPKSGHDTVSWYQQALGQGPQFIFQYYEEEERQRGNFPDRFSGHQFPNYSSELNVNALLLGDSALYLCASSLGLSQETQYFGPGTRLLVL.

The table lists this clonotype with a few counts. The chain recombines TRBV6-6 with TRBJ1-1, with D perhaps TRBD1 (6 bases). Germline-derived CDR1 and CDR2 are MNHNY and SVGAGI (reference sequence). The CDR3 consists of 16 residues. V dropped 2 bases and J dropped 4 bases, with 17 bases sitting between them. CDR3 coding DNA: TGTGCCAGCAGTTACCCGAAGGGGGGGGCGCCCACTGAAGCTTTCTTT. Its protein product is CASSYPKGGAPTEAFF.

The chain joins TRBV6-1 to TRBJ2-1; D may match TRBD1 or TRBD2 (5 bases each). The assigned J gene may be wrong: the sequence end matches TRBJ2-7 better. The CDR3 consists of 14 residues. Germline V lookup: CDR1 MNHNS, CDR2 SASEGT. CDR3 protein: CASARDLVWNEQYF. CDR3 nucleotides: TGTGCCAGCGCAAGGGACCTGGTCTGGAATGAGCAGTACTTC.

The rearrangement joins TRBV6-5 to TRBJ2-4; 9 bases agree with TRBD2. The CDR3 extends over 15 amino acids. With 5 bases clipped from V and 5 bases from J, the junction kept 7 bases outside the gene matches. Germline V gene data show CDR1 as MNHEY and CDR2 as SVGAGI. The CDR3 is CASSSTGTSQNIQYF. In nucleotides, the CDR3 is TGTGCCAGCAGTAGTACCGGGACTAGCCAAAACATTCAGTACTTC.

CDR3 sequence: CASSPGTGTYNEQFF. Written as DNA, the CDR3 is TGTGCCAGCAGCCCCGGGACAGGGACCTACAATGAGCAGTTCTTC. The chain uses TRBV6-4 and TRBJ2-1, with 9 bases matching TRBD1. Germline CDR1 MRHNA, CDR2 SNTAGT. Germline trimming cut 6 bases from V and 2 bases from J; bases unmatched to any gene: 5. This CDR3 is built from 15 residues.

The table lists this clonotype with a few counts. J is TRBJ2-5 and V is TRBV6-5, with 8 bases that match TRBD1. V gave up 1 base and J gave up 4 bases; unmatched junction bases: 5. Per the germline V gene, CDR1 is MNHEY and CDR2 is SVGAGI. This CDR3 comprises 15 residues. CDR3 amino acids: CASSYWRQGAETQYF. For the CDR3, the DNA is TGTGCCAGCAGTTACTGGCGGCAGGGGGCAGAGACCCAGTACTTC.

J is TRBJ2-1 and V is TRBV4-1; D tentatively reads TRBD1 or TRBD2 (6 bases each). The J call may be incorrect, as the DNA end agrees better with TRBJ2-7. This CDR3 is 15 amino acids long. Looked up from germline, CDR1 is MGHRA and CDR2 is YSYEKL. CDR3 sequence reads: CASSPGGGKSYEQYF. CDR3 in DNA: TGCGCCAGCAGCCCCGGGGGCGGGAAATCGTACGAGCAGTACTTC.

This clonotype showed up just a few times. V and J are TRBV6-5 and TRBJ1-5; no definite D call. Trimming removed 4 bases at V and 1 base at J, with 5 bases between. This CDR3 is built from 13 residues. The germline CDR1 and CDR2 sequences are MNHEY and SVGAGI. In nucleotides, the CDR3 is TGTGCCAGCAGTTTTCGGAGCAATCAGCCCCAGCATTTT. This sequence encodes CASSFRSNQPQHF.

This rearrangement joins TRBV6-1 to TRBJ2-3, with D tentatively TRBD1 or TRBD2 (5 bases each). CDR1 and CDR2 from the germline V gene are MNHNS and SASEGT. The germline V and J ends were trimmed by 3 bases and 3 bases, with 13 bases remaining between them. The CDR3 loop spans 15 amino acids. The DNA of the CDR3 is TGTGCCAGCAGTGATACCTGGGGCGGGACAGATACGCAGTATTTT. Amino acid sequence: CASSDTWGGTDTQYF.

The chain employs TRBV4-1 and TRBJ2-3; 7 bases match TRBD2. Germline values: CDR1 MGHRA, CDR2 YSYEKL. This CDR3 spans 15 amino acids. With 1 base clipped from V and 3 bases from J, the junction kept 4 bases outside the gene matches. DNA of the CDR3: TGCGCCAGCAGCCAAGTTCCTAGCGGAACAGATACGCAGTATTTT. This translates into CASSQVPSGTDTQYF.

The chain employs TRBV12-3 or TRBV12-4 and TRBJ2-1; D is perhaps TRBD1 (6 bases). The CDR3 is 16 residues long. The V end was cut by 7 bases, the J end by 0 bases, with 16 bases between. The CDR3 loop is CASTPAGQSSYNEQFF. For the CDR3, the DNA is TGTGCCAGCACCCCGGCTGGACAGAGCTCCTACAATGAGCAGTTCTTC.

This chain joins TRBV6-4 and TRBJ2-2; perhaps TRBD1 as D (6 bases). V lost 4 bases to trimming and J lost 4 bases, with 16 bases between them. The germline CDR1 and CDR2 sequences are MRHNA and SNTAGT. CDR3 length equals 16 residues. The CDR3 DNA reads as TGTGCCAGCAGTGTGGGCCACACAGGGTCCACCGGGGAGCTGTTTTTT. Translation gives CASSVGHTGSTGELFF.

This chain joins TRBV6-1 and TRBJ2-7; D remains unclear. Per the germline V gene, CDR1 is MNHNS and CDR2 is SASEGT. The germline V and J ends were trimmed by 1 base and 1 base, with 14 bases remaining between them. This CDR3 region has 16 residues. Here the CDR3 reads CASSEGSWVVSYEQYF. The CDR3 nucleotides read TGTGCCAGCAGTGAAGGCTCATGGGTTGTTTCCTACGAGCAGTACTTC.

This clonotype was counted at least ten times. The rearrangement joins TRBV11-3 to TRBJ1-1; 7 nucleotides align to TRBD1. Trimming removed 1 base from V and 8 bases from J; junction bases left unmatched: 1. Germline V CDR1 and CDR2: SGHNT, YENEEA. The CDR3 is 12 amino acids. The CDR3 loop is CASSLGQGEAFF. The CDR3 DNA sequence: TGTGCCAGCAGCTTAGGACAGGGAGAAGCTTTCTTT.

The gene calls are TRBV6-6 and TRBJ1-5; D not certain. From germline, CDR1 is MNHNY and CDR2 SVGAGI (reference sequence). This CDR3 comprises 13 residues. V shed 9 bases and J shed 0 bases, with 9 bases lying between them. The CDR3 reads CASHQVSNQPQHF. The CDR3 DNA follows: TGTGCCAGTCATCAAGTTAGCAATCAGCCCCAGCATTTT.

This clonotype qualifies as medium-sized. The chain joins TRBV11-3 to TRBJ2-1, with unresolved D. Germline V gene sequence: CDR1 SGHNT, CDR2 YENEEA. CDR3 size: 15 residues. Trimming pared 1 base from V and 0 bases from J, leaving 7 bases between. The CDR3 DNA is TGTGCCAGCAGCTTAGGGCAGGCCTCCTACAATGAGCAGTTCTTC. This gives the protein CASSLGQASYNEQFF.

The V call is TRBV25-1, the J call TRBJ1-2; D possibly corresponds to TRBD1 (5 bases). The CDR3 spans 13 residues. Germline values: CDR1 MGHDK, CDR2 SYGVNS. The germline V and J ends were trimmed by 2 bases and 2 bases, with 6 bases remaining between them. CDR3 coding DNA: TGTGCCAGCAGTGAAGGGGGGAACTATGGCTACACCTTC. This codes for CASSEGGNYGYTF.

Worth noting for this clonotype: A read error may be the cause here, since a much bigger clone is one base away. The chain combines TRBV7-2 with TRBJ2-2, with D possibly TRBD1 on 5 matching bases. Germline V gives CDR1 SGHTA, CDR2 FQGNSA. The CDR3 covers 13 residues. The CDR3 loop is CANSQGSSGELFF. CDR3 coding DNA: TGTGCCAACAGCCAGGGTAGCTCCGGGGAGCTGTTTTTT.

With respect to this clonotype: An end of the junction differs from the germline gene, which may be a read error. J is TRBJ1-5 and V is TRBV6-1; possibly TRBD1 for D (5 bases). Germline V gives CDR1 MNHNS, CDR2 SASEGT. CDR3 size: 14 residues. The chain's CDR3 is CASTEGPQRQPRNF. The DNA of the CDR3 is TGTGCCAGCACCGAGGGGCCACAAAGGCAGCCCCGGAATTTT.

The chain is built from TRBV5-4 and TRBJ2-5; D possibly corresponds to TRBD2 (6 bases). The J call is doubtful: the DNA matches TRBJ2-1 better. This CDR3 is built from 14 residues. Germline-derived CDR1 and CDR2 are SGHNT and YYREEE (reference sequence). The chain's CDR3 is CASSLGGDSYEQFF. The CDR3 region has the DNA TGTGCCAGCAGCTTGGGTGGGGACTCCTACGAGCAGTTCTTC.

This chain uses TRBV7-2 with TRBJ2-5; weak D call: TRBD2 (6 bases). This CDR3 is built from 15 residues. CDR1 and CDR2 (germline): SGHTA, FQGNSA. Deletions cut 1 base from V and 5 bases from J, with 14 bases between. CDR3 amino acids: CASSLDPRGGETQYF. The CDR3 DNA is TGTGCCAGCAGCTTAGATCCTAGGGGAGGTGAGACCCAGTACTTC.

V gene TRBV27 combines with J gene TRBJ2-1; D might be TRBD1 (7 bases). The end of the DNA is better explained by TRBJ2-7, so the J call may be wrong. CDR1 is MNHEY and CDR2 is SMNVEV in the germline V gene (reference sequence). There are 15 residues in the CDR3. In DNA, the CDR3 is TGTGCCAGCAGTTTTCGGAGGGGGCGGGTGAATGAGCAGTACTTC. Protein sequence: CASSFRRGRVNEQYF.

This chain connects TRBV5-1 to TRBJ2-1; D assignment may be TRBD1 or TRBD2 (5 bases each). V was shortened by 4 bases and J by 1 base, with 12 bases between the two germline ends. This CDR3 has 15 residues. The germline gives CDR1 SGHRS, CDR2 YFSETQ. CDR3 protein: CASSVEGISYNEQFF. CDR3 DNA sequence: TGCGCCAGCAGCGTAGAGGGGATTTCCTACAATGAGCAGTTCTTC.

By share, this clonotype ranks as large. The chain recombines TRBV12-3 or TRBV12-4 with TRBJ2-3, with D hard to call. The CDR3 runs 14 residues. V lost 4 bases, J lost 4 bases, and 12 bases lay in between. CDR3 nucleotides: TGTGCCAGCAGTTCCCCTAGGAGCTCAGATACGCAGTATTTT. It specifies CASSSPRSSDTQYF.